The rows below give T cell receptor beta chains drawn from one sample of a study of blood T cell repertoires in COVID-19. TCRdb's copy holds only in-frame clones and misses some; the assay was immunoSEQ multiplex PCR. The profile shows roughly 250,000 clones, 70% to 90% of them singletons. Sequences were obtained from peripheral blood. These receptors came from a human donor with COVID-19, enrolled during active disease. The donor label of this sample is uncertain. Both conserved end residues are part of each CDR3. The D gene is left open where the match is weak. Some rows mark clone size as missing; the rest say once, few, many or name a class of expanded clone.

TRBD1	.	TRBV6-5	TRBJ2-7	TGTGCCAGCAGTCACCTAACACAGGGGACCTACGAGCAGTACTTC	CASSHLTQGTYEQYF
TRBD1	many	TRBV5-1	TRBJ1-1	TGCGCCAGCAGCCGTAAAGGGACAGAGCCCGAAGCTTTCTTT	CASSRKGTEPEAFF
.	.	TRBV3-1/TRBV3-2	TRBJ1-2	TGTGCCAGCAGCCAAGCTGTGGCGGTCGCTAACTATGGCTACACCTTC	CASSQAVAVANYGYTF
TRBD1	.	TRBV3-1/TRBV3-2	TRBJ1-5	TGTGCCAGCAACCCCGACAGGGCTAGCAATCAGCCCCAGCATTTT	CASNPDRASNQPQHF
TRBD1	.	TRBV7-2	TRBJ1-5	TGTGCCAGCAGCTTTACAGGGGACGGGAATCAGCCCCAGCATTTT	CASSFTGDGNQPQHF
.	.	TRBV6-5	TRBJ2-3	TGTGCCAGCCTACGAGCAGATACGCAGTATTTT	CASLRADTQYF
.	.	TRBV11-2	TRBJ1-3	TGTGCCAGCAGCTTAGATACAGGACATTACGGAAACACCATATATTTT	CASSLDTGHYGNTIYF
TRBD2	.	TRBV4-1	TRBJ2-1	TGCGCCAGCAGCCAAGTCTACGGACTAGCGGGAGCAAATGAGCAGTTCTTC	CASSQVYGLAGANEQFF
.	.	TRBV5-1	TRBJ1-5	TGCGCCAGCAGTCTTGACAGTAGCAATCAGCCCCAGCATTTT	CASSLDSSNQPQHF
TRBD1	.	TRBV19	TRBJ1-1	TGTGCCAGTAGTATAATGGGACAGGGGCACACTGAAGCTTTCTTT	CASSIMGQGHTEAFF
TRBD1	.	TRBV6-5	TRBJ1-6	TGTGCCAGCAGTTACCTACAGGGGGCTAGGGCACCCCTCCACTTT	CASSYLQGARAPLHF
.	.	TRBV3-1/TRBV3-2	TRBJ1-2	TGTGCCAGCAGTCCAGGGATCTATGGCTACACCTTC	CASSPGIYGYTF
.	.	TRBV7-2	TRBJ1-5	TGTGCCAGCAGCTTAAGGAGACCCAATCAGCCCCAGCATTTT	CASSLRRPNQPQHF
.	.	TRBV4-1	TRBJ2-7	TGCGCCAGCAGCCAAGTACCTAGTGTGGGTGAGCAGTACTTC	CASSQVPSVGEQYF
.	.	TRBV5-6	TRBJ1-1	TGTGCCAGCTCTGAAATTAGGACACCAAGGGACACTGAAGCTTTCTTT	CASSEIRTPRDTEAFF
TRBD2	.	TRBV6-2/TRBV6-3	TRBJ2-1	TGTGCCAGCAGTTCCGGAACTGGGGGACTAGCGGGACCATCAGGGTACAATGAGCAGTTCTTC	CASSSGTGGLAGPSGYNEQFF
.	.	TRBV6-1	TRBJ2-7	TGTGCCAGCAGTGAAGCGCCGCGGAGCCACTACGAGCAGTACTTC	CASSEAPRSHYEQYF
TRBD1	once	TRBV5-1	TRBJ1-6	TGCGCCAGCAGCGCAGACGGGACAGGGAGGAACTCACCCCTCCACTTT	CASSADGTGRNSPLHF
.	few	TRBV7-2	TRBJ1-1	TGTGCCAGCAGCTCAGTGGGGGGAATGAACACTGAAGCTTTCTTT	CASSSVGGMNTEAFF
TRBD2	once	TRBV18	TRBJ2-7	TGTGCCAGCTCACCTCCTACTAGCGGGAGGGGAGGGGAGCAGTACTTC	CASSPPTSGRGGEQYF
.	.	TRBV5-1	TRBJ2-3	TGCGCCAGCCGTCGGGGGGCGGGAGATACAGATACGCAGTATTTT	CASRRGAGDTDTQYF
TRBD2	.	TRBV7-2	TRBJ2-5	TGTGCCAGCAGCTTAGATAGCGGGCAATCGGAGACCCAGTACTTC	CASSLDSGQSETQYF
.	.	TRBV5-1	TRBJ1-4	TGCGCCAGCAGCGGGGGGACTAATGAAAAACTGTTTTTT	CASSGGTNEKLFF
.	.	TRBV3-1/TRBV3-2	TRBJ2-5	TGTGCCAGCAGCCATAGTTCGGCCCAGTACTTC	CASSHSSAQYF
.	.	TRBV28	TRBJ1-3	TGTGCCAGCAGGCACAATGGAAACACCATATATTTT	CASRHNGNTIYF
.	.	TRBV29-1	TRBJ2-6	TGCAGCGTTGCAGGGGATCAAGACTCTGGGGCCAACGTCCTGACTTTC	CSVAGDQDSGANVLTF
.	.	TRBV30	TRBJ1-4	TGTGCCTGGATGACAGCTCCAAATGAAAAACTGTTTTTT	CAWMTAPNEKLFF
TRBD2	.	TRBV5-1	TRBJ2-2	TGCGCCAGCAGCCTTAGGGGCCCGACTAGCGGGGGCACGGGGGAGCTGTTTTTT	CASSLRGPTSGGTGELFF
TRBD1	.	TRBV7-8	TRBJ2-7	TGTGCCAGCAGACAGGGGGCAGGGTACGAGCAGTACTTC	CASRQGAGYEQYF
TRBD2	once	TRBV28	TRBJ2-7	TGTGCCAGCAGTTCCATCCTTAGCGGGAGGTCAATCTACGAGCAGTACTTC	CASSSILSGRSIYEQYF
TRBD1	.	TRBV29-1	TRBJ2-1	TGCAGCGTTGAGAAGGGGGCGGCCTACAATGAGCAGTTCTTC	CSVEKGAAYNEQFF
.	.	TRBV15	TRBJ1-1	TGTGCCACCAGCAGAGAACAGGATTCGATTGAAGCTTTCTTT	CATSREQDSIEAFF
.	.	TRBV30	TRBJ1-4	TGTGCCTGGAGTAGGCGCCGGGTGAAGGAAAAACTGTTTTTT	CAWSRRRVKEKLFF
.	few	TRBV6-1	TRBJ1-1	TGTGCCAGCAGTGAAGACCGGGACTGGGAAGCTTTCTTT	CASSEDRDWEAFF
.	.	TRBV29-1	TRBJ2-6	TGCAGCGTCGTGGTGAGTTATGGGGCCAACGTCCTGACTTTC	CSVVVSYGANVLTF
TRBD2	.	TRBV30	TRBJ2-1	TGTGCCTGGAGTAGGATAGCGGGAGAAGGAGAGCAGTTCTTC	CAWSRIAGEGEQFF
TRBD2	.	TRBV19	TRBJ2-1	TGTGCCAGTAGTAAATCGGGAGTAGCGGGAAGGGGATACAATGAGCAGTTCTTC	CASSKSGVAGRGYNEQFF